The 19 T cell receptor beta chains below were found in one sample sequenced in a study of shared clonotypes between healthy human individuals. Data came from immunoSEQ multiplex PCR; TCRdb stores just in-frame clones and leaves some out. The sample has 2.3 million or so clones, 80% to 95% seen once. The material sequenced was naive CD4+ T cells from PBMCs. Noted subset: CD45RA+ positively selected. The receptors shown here come from a young man in good health. Some clones in this sample may be carry-over from other donors' samples.

The count of this clone is one. The chain links TRBV4-3 to TRBJ2-5; 9 nucleotides align to TRBD1. The J segment lost 5 bases and the V segment lost 1 base, leaving 8 bases of the junction unmatched. The germline V gene has CDR1 LGHNA and CDR2 YSLEER. The CDR3 has 16 amino acids. This CDR3 reads CASSQGWGQGAETQYF. As DNA, the CDR3 is TGCGCCAGCAGCCAAGGGTGGGGACAGGGCGCGGAGACCCAGTACTTC.

J is TRBJ2-1 and V is TRBV4-3, with 7 bases aligning to TRBD2. CDR3 length: 16 residues. Trimming at V came to 3 bases and at J to 4 bases, leaving 9 bases not matched to a gene. The germline V gene encodes CDR1 LGHNA and CDR2 YSLEER. CDR3 DNA sequence: TGCGCCAGCAGCCAGTCGGGAACTAGCGAGTACAATGAGCAGTTCTTC. It is translated as CASSQSGTSEYNEQFF.

The chain employs TRBV6-5 and TRBJ1-3; D perhaps matches TRBD1 (6 bases). This CDR3 comprises 16 residues. Trimming took off 0 bases at V and 2 bases at J, with 11 bases between the two ends. CDR1 is MNHEY and CDR2 is SVGAGI in the germline V gene. As DNA, the CDR3 is TGTGCCAGCAGTTACTCTTCGGGGGCCACTGGAAACACCATATATTTT. This codes for CASSYSSGATGNTIYF.

The chain has TRBV15 and TRBJ2-3, with unresolved D. This CDR3 has 18 residues. Deletions cut 0 bases from V and 6 bases from J, with 22 bases between. Germline CDR1 is LNHNV and CDR2 is YYDKDF (reference sequence). CDR3 sequence reads: CATSRDPIFGHSLDTQYF. The DNA for the CDR3 is TGTGCCACCAGCAGAGATCCCATCTTCGGTCATAGTTTGGATACGCAGTATTTT.

CDR3 DNA: TGTGCCAGCAGTTTAAGACAGTCTAACTATGGCTACACCTTC. It yields the protein CASSLRQSNYGYTF. The chain couples TRBV28 to TRBJ1-2; maybe TRBD1 (5 bases). V lost 2 bases and J 0 bases, leaving 7 bases between the germline ends. Looked up from germline, CDR1 is MDHEN and CDR2 is SYDVKM. This CDR3 contains 14 residues.

The chain is built from TRBV6-5 and TRBJ2-4; unclear D gene. This CDR3 is 13 amino acids long. V was pared by 6 bases and J by 5 bases, with 11 bases between. The germline V gene encodes CDR1 MNHEY and CDR2 SVGAGI. The CDR3 is CASSDFIQNIQYF. The CDR3 DNA sequence: TGTGCCAGCAGCGACTTCATCCAAAACATTCAGTACTTC.

The chain combines TRBV5-4 with TRBJ1-6; D gene ambiguous. V dropped 3 bases and J dropped 0 bases, with 7 bases sitting between them. The CDR3 covers 15 residues. CDR1 and CDR2 (germline): SGHNT, YYREEE (reference sequence). Here the CDR3 DNA reads TGTGCCAGCAGCTCCCAGAGCTCCTATAATTCACCCCTCCACTTT. It is translated as CASSSQSSYNSPLHF.

The chain has TRBV7-9 and TRBJ2-1, with D tentatively TRBD2 (6 bases). Germline CDR1 and CDR2: SEHNR and FQNEAQ (reference sequence). The CDR3 loop spans 15 amino acids. V was cut by 5 bases and J by 0 bases, with 11 bases left in between. The chain's CDR3 is CASSRLANSYNEQFF. The CDR3 region has the DNA TGTGCCAGCAGCCGTCTAGCGAACTCCTACAATGAGCAGTTCTTC.

As to this clone: This sample also contains other DNA sequences that code for the same CDR3. The chain recombines TRBV2 with TRBJ2-1; the match to TRBD2 covers 9 bases. The CDR3 is 15 residues long. Trimming removed 6 bases from V and 3 bases from J; junction bases left unmatched: 6. Per germline, CDR1 SNHLY and CDR2 FYNNEI. The CDR3 sequence: CASSLTSGDYNEQFF. CDR3 in DNA: TGTGCCAGCAGCTTGACTAGCGGAGACTACAATGAGCAGTTCTTC.

The chain employs TRBV27 and TRBJ2-6; D may be TRBD1 (6 bases). The V and J ends lost 8 bases and 4 bases respectively, with 18 bases between them. The CDR3 consists of 16 residues. Per germline, CDR1 MNHEY and CDR2 SMNVEV (reference sequence). In DNA, the CDR3 is TGTGCCAGCCGTAGGGGGACCTTTAGCGGGGCCAACGTCCTGACTTTC. Its protein is CASRRGTFSGANVLTF.

The chain employs TRBV19 and TRBJ1-4, with TRBD1 matching over 9 bases. The CDR3 length is 16 residues. Losses at the gene ends were 6 bases for V and 1 base for J; bases not matched to a gene: 6. Germline V CDR1 and CDR2: LNHDA, SQIVND (reference sequence). CDR3 sequence (DNA): TGTGCCAGTAGCTACCCGGGACAGGGAACTAATGAAAAACTGTTTTTT. Its translation: CASSYPGQGTNEKLFF.

This rearrangement joins TRBV28 to TRBJ2-6; 7 nucleotides line up with TRBD1. The CDR3 loop spans 17 amino acids. In germline, CDR1 is MDHEN, CDR2 SYDVKM. Trimming cost V 5 bases and J 3 bases; bases outside gene matches: 10. The CDR3 loop reads CASSLDRSVIGANVLTF. The CDR3 nucleotides are TGTGCCAGCAGTCTGGACAGGTCTGTAATTGGGGCCAACGTCCTGACTTTC.

The chain is built from TRBV5-8 and TRBJ1-3; weak D call: TRBD1 (6 bases). Per the germline V gene, CDR1 is SGHTS and CDR2 is YDEGEE. V was cut by 1 base and J by 2 bases, with 7 bases left in between. The CDR3 extends over 14 amino acids. As DNA, the CDR3 is TGTGCCAGCAGCTTGAGGACAGCTGGAAACACCATATATTTT. It is translated as CASSLRTAGNTIYF.

The chain joins TRBV4-1 to TRBJ2-2; 8 positions match TRBD1. The V gene end was trimmed by 11 bases and the J gene end by 1 base; junction bases not matched to a gene: 6. The germline gives CDR1 MGHRA, CDR2 YSYEKL. CDR3 length equals 14 residues. CDR3 nucleotides: TGCGCCTCCCAGGACAGGGTGAACACCGGGGAGCTGTTTTTT. Translating gives CASQDRVNTGELFF.

The chain uses TRBV19 and TRBJ1-2; a weak D match, TRBD1 (5 bases). CDR1 LNHDA and CDR2 SQIVND come from the germline V gene (reference sequence). The CDR3 consists of 16 residues. Between the trimmed V and J ends, which lost 3 bases and 0 bases, there was a span of 14 bases. CDR3 bases: TGTGCCAGTAGTATTTCCAACACAGGCCCTAACTATGGCTACACCTTC. This translates into CASSISNTGPNYGYTF.

The genes are TRBV7-8 and TRBJ1-4; TRBD1 might be the D (5 bases). This CDR3 has 12 residues. V lost 1 base, J lost 13 bases, and 10 bases lay in between. Germline V CDR1 and CDR2: SGHVS, FQNEAQ. The chain's CDR3 is CASSLGGPRLFF. The DNA for the CDR3 is TGTGCCAGCAGCTTAGGGGGCCCCAGACTGTTTTTT.

The chain is built from TRBV25-1 and TRBJ1-1, with 10 bases that match TRBD1. Germline V gives CDR1 MGHDK, CDR2 SYGVNS. This CDR3 has 12 amino acids. V lost 3 bases, J lost 10 bases, and 2 bases stayed unmatched. The DNA for the CDR3 is TGTGCCAGCAGTGAGGGGACAGGGGCAGCTTTCTTT. Its translation: CASSEGTGAAFF.

V usage is TRBV30 and J usage is TRBJ2-5; the D gene is possibly TRBD1 (6 bases). V dropped 5 bases and J dropped 6 bases, with 10 bases sitting between them. Germline values: CDR1 GTSNPN, CDR2 SVGIG (reference sequence). CDR3 size: 11 residues. CDR3 sequence reads: CAWGGSQTQYF. CDR3 nucleotides: TGTGCCTGGGGGGGCTCTCAGACCCAGTACTTC.

V gene TRBV7-9 combines with J gene TRBJ2-7; D is perhaps TRBD2 (6 bases). The length of the CDR3 is 14 residues. In germline, CDR1 is SEHNR, CDR2 FQNEAQ (reference sequence). V lost 5 bases and J 6 bases, leaving 17 bases between the germline ends. CDR3 DNA: TGTGCCAGCAGCCCCGGGGACGGAGCGGGCGAGCAGTACTTC. This gives the protein CASSPGDGAGEQYF.